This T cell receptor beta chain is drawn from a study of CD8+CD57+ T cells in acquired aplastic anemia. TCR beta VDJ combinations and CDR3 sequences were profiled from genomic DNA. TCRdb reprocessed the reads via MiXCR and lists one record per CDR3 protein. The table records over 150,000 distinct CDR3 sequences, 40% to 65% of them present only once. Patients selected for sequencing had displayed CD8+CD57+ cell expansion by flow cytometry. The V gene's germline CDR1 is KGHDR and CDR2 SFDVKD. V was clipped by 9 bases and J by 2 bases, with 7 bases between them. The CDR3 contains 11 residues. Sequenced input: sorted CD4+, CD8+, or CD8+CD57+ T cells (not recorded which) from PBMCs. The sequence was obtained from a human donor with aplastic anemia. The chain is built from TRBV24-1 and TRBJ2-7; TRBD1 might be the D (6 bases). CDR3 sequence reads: CATGGPYEQYF. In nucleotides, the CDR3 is TGTGCCACCGGGGGCCCCTACGAGCAGTACTTC.